This T cell receptor (beta chain) stems from a study of shared clonotypes between healthy human individuals. V lost 7 bases and J 4 bases, leaving 11 bases between the germline ends. This CDR3 region has 13 residues. Per germline, CDR1 MDHEN and CDR2 SYDVKM. TCRdb's table, derived via immunoSEQ multiplex PCR, lists solely in-frame clones and lacks some. The sample consists of about 100,000 clones, 68% of them appearing once. The sample was memory CD8+ T cells sorted from blood. Documented subset: CD45RO+ cells pooled with CCR7-negative TemRA cells. The clonotype was recovered from a woman aged 30 to 39 in good health. The genes are TRBV28 and TRBJ1-5; weak D call: TRBD1 (6 bases). The CDR3: CASTLRGNQPQHF. In nucleotides, the CDR3 is TGTGCCAGCACCCTGAGGGGGAATCAGCCCCAGCATTTT. The complete variable domain, with remaining parts taken from reference TRBV28 and TRBJ1-5, reads DVKVTQSSRYLVKRTGEKVFLECVQDMDHENMFWYRQDPGLGLRLIYFSYDVKMKEKGDIPEGYSVSREKKERFSLILESASTNQTSMYLCASTLRGNQPQHFGDGTRLSIL.